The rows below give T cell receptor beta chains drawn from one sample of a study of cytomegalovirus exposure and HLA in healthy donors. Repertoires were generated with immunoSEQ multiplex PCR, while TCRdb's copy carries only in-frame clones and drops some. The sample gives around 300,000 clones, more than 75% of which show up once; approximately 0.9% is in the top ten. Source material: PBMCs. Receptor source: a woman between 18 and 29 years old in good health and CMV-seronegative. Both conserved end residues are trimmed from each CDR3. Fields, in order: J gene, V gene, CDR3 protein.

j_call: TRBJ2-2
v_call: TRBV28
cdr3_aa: ASRPDLANTGELF

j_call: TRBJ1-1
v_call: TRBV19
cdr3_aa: ASSTRTGGTEAF

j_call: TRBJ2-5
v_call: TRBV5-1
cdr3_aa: ASSLAFTGQSLWTQY

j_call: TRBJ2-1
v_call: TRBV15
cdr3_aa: ATSRERVEQF

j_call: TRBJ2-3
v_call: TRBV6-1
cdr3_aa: ASSVAGGIDTQY

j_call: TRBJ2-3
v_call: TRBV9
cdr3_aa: ASSVYGGASSTDTQY

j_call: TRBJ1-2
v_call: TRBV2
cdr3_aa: ASRPAGQGGYGYT

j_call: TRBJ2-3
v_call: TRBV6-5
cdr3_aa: ASSSDTQY

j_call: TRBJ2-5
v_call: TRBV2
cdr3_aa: ASPGFRETQY

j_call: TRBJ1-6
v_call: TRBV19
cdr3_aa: ASSISTGTGASPLH

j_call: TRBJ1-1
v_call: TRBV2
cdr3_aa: ASSFQMNTEAF

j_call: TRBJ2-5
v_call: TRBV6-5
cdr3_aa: ASSYVGRKETQY

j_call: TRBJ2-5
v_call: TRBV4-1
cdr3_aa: ASSQVPVGRGTQY

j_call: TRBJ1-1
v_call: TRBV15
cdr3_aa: ATSTVNTEAF

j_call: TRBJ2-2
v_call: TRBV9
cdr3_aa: ASSVAQSALGELF

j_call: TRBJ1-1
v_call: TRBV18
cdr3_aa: ASSPPVASRGTEAF

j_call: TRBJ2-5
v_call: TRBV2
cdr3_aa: ASEQGAEETQY

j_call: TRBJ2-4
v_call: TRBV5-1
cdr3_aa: ASTLTSGNKNIQY

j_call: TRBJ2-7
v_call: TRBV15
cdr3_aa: ATSRDRGGEQY

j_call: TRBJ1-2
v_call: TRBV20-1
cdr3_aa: SAPTGGGYT

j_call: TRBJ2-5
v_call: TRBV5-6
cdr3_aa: ASSPRPGGGGETQY

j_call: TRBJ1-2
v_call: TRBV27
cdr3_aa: ASSFEGRGSYGYT

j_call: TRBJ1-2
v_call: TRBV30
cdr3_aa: AWQQGAYT

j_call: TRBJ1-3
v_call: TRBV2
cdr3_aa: ASSTGTGNTIY

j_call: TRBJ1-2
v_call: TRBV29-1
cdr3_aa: SVETGLDGYT

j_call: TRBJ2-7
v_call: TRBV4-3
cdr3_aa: ASSQLRGPWEQY

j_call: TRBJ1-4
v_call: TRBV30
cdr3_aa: AWSLNEKLF

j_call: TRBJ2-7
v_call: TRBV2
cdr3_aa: ASSLNRALYEQY

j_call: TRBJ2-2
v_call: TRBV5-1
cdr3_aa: ASSSLAGGDTGELF

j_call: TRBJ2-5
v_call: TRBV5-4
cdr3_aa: ASSSKTGGAFETQY

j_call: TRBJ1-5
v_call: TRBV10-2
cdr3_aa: ASSDRQSSNQPQH

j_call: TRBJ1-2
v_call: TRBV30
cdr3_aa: AWSVKGGGAFYGYT

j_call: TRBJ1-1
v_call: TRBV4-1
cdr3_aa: ASSQGQWNTEAF

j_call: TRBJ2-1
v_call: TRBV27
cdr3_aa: ASSLRGRQQVGVYNEQF

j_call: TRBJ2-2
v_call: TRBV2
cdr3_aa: ASSTSGSYTGELF

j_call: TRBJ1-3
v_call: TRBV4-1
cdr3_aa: ASSQDGSSGNTIY

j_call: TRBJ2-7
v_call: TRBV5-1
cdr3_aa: ASSVAGTYEQY

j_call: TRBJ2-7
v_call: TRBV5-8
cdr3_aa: ASSSILAGEGYEQY

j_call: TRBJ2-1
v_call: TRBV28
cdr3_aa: ASSERLADGNEQF

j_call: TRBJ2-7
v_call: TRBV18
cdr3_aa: ASSPSPGRIYEQY

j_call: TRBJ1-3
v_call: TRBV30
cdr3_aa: AWSLNSLGNTIY

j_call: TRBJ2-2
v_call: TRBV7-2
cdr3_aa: ASTVLGAGPTGELF

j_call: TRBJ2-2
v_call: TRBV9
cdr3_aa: ASSATDREETGELF

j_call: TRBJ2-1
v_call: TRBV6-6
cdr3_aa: ASSSLAGGPEEQF

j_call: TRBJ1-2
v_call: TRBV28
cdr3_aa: ASRGTYAGYT